This TCR beta chain was recorded in a study of blood T cells in healthy people across ages. Broader study findings: Diversity figures based on one million T cells were deemed too low.

A J-beta primer mix and a sample-barcoded 5' primer were used in a second PCR of roughly 6 to 11 cycles. TCRdb reprocessed the 5' RACE reads via MiXCR and lists one record per CDR3 protein. The table has about 810,000 distinct CDR3 sequences, about 36% seen once. This CDR3 region has 14 residues. V dropped 6 bases and J dropped 3 bases, with 13 bases sitting between them. To note about this clonotype: No antigen is known for it.

Caucasian, healthy and from Russia, the donors were aged between roughly 6 and 100. The rearrangement joins TRBV12-3 or TRBV12-4 to TRBJ2-3, with D unclear. This clonotype was sampled from a man between 18 and 35 years old in good health. The sequenced material came from blood. CDR3 amino acids: CASSLEHGTDTQYF. CDR3 sequence (DNA): TGTGCCAGCAGCCTAGAACACGGAACAGATACGCAGTATTTT.